The rows below give T cell receptor beta chains drawn from one sample of a study of identical twins. TCRdb re-derived calls from the 5' RACE reads in MiXCR, one entry per CDR3 protein. The sample has about 530,000 distinct CDR3 sequences; 12% to 15% are singletons. This same sample was also taken into another study, of yellow fever vaccine responses in identical twins.

The specimen was CD4+ T cells sorted from blood. The receptors derive from a woman aged 18-35 years in good health. Both conserved end residues are part of each CDR3. Only some rows state a clone size, as once, few, many or a class for expanded clones.

CDR3aa | abundance | j_gene | v_gene
CASSLVGRADTQYF | many | TRBJ2-3 | TRBV5-1
CSALLAGTDTQYF | . | TRBJ2-3 | TRBV20-1
CASSEGLRRETQYF | once | TRBJ2-5 | TRBV6-1
CASSAFGTTQETQYF | few | TRBJ2-5 | TRBV2
CSVAPRPQETQYF | few | TRBJ2-5 | TRBV29-1
CSARGGNFDTEAFF | few | TRBJ1-1 | TRBV29-1
CAISEPTSGTSGSLRRETQYF | . | TRBJ2-5 | TRBV10-3
CASSISGRGSYNEQFF | . | TRBJ2-1 | TRBV12-3/TRBV12-4
CASSLRGTTGEQFF | . | TRBJ2-1 | TRBV5-1
CSARVSGATGELFF | few | TRBJ2-2 | TRBV20-1
CASIPTGTAETQYF | . | TRBJ2-5 | TRBV6-1
CASSRPVGGSPNNEQFF | . | TRBJ2-1 | TRBV23-1
CSARPRQGVGETIQYF | few | TRBJ2-4 | TRBV20-1
CASSQARLASGRSSYEQYF | . | TRBJ2-7 | TRBV4-2
CASSILAGHAYEQYF | . | TRBJ2-7 | TRBV5-1
CASSELTEGLGTQYF | few | TRBJ2-5 | TRBV10-1
CASSNRGAGGAPLHF | many | TRBJ1-6 | TRBV12-3/TRBV12-4
CASSAPLEGNTIYF | many | TRBJ1-3 | TRBV6-1
CASTPGHLSGANVLTF | . | TRBJ2-6 | TRBV10-2
CASSPRRAPRDTQYF | . | TRBJ2-3 | TRBV18
CASSGGTGNSPLHF | . | TRBJ1-6 | TRBV12-3/TRBV12-4
CSASGGGGAGETQYF | few | TRBJ2-5 | TRBV20-1
CASSSYGTRVTDTQYF | . | TRBJ2-3 | TRBV5-1
CAISERLAGGFQETQYF | . | TRBJ2-5 | TRBV10-3
CASKRGSGDTQYF | many | TRBJ2-3 | TRBV9
CASSWNTGTGEAGYTF | few | TRBJ1-2 | TRBV5-1
CASSRGLATDTQYF | many | TRBJ2-3 | TRBV5-1
CSVRRREPYNEQFF | few | TRBJ2-1 | TRBV20-1
CASSPGTVSQPQHF | . | TRBJ1-5 | TRBV19
CASGLQGSTGELFF | . | TRBJ2-2 | TRBV12-5
CASSQGTNYGYTF | . | TRBJ1-2 | TRBV6-1
CASSPGRRNSPLHF | . | TRBJ1-6 | TRBV12-3/TRBV12-4
CASSPRGSGTAYNEQFF | few | TRBJ2-1 | TRBV7-7
CASSVETLDTQYF | . | TRBJ2-3 | TRBV9
CASSWRAPGEDTQYF | . | TRBJ2-3 | TRBV5-1
CATSDRTSGINEQFF | few | TRBJ2-1 | TRBV24-1
CASRGTPQETQYF | many | TRBJ2-5 | TRBV7-9
CSANRGNSGNTIYF | . | TRBJ1-3 | TRBV20-1
CAISESEAYEQYF | few | TRBJ2-7 | TRBV10-3
CASSLITGAGANVLTF | . | TRBJ2-6 | TRBV12-3/TRBV12-4
CASSHGLSTDTQYF | . | TRBJ2-3 | TRBV3-1